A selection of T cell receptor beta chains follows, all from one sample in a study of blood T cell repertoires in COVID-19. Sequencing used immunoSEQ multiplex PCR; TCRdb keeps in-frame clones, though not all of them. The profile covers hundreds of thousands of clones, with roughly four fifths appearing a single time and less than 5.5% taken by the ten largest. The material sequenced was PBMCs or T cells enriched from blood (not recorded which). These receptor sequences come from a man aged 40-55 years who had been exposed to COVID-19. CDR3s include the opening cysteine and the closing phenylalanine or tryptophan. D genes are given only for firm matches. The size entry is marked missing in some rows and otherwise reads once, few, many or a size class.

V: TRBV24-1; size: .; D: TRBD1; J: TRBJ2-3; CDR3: CATSDSRDSARGTDTQYF; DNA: TGTGCCACCAGTGATTCAAGGGACAGCGCCCGGGGCACAGATACGCAGTATTTT
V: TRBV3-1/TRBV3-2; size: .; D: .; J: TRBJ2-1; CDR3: CASSQVRTRGEDNEQFF; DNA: TGTGCCAGCAGCCAAGTTAGGACTAGGGGGGAAGACAATGAGCAGTTCTTC
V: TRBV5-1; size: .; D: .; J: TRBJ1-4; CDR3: CASSSNGLGGIGEKLFF; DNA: TGCGCCAGCAGCAGCAATGGCCTAGGTGGAATCGGAGAAAAACTGTTTTTT
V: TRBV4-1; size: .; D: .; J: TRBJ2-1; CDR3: CASSHVNNNEQFF; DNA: TGCGCCAGCAGCCATGTGAACAACAATGAGCAGTTCTTC
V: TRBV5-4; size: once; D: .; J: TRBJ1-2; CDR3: CASSPGGLHLIGYTF; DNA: TGTGCCAGCAGCCCCGGCGGCTTGCATTTAATCGGCTACACCTTC
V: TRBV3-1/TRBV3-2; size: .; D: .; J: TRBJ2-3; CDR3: CASRQRGDTQYF; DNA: TGTGCCAGCAGGCAAAGGGGGGATACGCAGTATTTT
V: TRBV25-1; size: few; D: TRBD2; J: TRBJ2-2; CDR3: CASSDRSGTSGTGELFF; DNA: TGTGCCAGCAGTGACAGATCCGGGACTAGCGGCACCGGGGAGCTGTTTTTT
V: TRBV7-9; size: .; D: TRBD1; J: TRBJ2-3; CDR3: CASSPGQGADTQYF; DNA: TGTGCCAGCAGCCCCGGACAGGGGGCAGATACGCAGTATTTT
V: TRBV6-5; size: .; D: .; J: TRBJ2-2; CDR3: CASSTFTGELFF; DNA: TGTGCCAGCAGCACATTCACCGGGGAGCTGTTTTTT
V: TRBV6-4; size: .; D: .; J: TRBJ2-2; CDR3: CASRLEANTGELFF; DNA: TGTGCCAGCAGATTAGAAGCGAACACCGGGGAGCTGTTTTTT
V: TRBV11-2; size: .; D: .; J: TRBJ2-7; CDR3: CASSPQATTYEQYF; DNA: TGTGCCAGCAGCCCCCAGGCCACCACCTACGAGCAGTACTTC
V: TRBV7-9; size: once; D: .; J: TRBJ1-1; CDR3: CASSGRGFNTEAFF; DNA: TGTGCCAGCAGCGGGCGGGGGTTTAACACTGAAGCTTTCTTT
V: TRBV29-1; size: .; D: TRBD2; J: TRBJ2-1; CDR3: CSVARSGSYNEQFF; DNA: TGCAGCGTTGCACGTAGCGGGAGTTACAATGAGCAGTTCTTC
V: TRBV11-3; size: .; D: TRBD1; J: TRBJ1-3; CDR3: CASSPYRGQRYLSGNTIYF; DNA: TGTGCCAGCAGCCCATATCGGGGACAGCGATATCTCTCTGGAAACACCATATATTTT
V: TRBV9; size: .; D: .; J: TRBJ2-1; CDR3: CASSVDAPHEQFF; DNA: TGTGCCAGCAGCGTAGACGCGCCGCATGAGCAGTTCTTC
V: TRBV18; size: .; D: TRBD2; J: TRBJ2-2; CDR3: CASSPGALAGVTGELFF; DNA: TGTGCCAGCTCACCGGGAGCTTTAGCGGGAGTCACCGGGGAGCTGTTTTTT
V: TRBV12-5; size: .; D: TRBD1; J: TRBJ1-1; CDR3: CASGWTGGNTEAFF; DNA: TGTGCTAGTGGTTGGACAGGGGGAAACACTGAAGCTTTCTTT
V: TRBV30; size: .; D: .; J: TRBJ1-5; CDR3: CAWSVQERQPQHF; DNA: TGTGCCTGGAGTGTACAAGAACGTCAGCCCCAGCATTTT
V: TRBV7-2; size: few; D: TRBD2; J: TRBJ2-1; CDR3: CASSGRGLALNNEQFF; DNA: TGTGCCAGCAGCGGTAGAGGACTAGCGTTGAACAATGAGCAGTTCTTC
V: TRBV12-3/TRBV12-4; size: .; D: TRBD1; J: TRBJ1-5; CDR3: CASSLVATGKYFF; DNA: TGTGCCAGCAGTTTGGTAGCGACAGGGAAATACTTTTTT
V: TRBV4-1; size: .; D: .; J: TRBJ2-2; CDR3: CASSPGQRTGELFF; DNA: TGCGCCAGCAGCCCTGGACAGCGCACCGGGGAGCTGTTTTTT
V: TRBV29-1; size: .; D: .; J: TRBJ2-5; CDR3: CSVDRHRNF; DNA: TGCAGCGTTGACAGGCACCGAAACTTC
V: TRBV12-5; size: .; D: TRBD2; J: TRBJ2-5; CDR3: CASGLDRASGAQYF; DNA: TGTGCTAGTGGTTTGGACAGGGCTAGCGGGGCCCAGTACTTC
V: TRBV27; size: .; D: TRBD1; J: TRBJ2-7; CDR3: CASSPDGTGGDEQYF; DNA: TGTGCCAGCAGCCCGGACGGGACAGGGGGTGACGAGCAGTACTTC
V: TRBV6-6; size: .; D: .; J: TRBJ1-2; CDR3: CASSQQMTYGYTF; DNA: TGTGCCAGCAGCCAACAGATGACGTATGGCTACACCTTC
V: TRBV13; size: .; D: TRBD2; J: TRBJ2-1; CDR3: CASSAARTSGNEQFF; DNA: TGTGCCAGCAGCGCCGCAAGAACTAGCGGCAATGAGCAGTTCTTC
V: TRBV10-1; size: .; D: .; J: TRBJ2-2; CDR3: CASRATPPERCTGELFF; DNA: TGCGCCAGCAGGGCGACTCCCCCCGAGAGGTGCACCGGGGAGCTGTTTTTT
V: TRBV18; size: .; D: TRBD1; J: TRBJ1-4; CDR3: CASSPRDSTNEKLFF; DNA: TGTGCCAGCTCACCACGGGACAGCACTAATGAAAAACTGTTTTTT
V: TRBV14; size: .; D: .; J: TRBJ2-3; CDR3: CASSQDSYSTQYF; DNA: TGTGCCAGCAGCCAAGACTCCTATTCAACGCAGTATTTT
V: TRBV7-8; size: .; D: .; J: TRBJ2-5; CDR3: CASSPPRGTQETQYF; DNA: TGTGCCAGCAGCCCACCGCGGGGGACACAAGAGACCCAGTACTTC
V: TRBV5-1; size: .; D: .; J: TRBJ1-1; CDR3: CASSSRATNTEAFF; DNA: TGCGCCAGCAGCTCCAGGGCGACGAACACTGAAGCTTTCTTT
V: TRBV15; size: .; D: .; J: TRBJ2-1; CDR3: CATSSSSSGLIRNEQFF; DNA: TGTGCCACCAGCAGCTCATCGTCCGGACTAATACGCAATGAGCAGTTCTTC
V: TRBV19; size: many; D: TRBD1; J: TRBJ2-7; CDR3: CASQTRGQGIDEQYF; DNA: TGTGCCAGTCAAACTCGGGGACAGGGTATCGACGAGCAGTACTTC
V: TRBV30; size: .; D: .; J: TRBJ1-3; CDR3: CAWTVGNTIYF; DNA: TGTGCCTGGACGGTAGGAAACACCATATATTTT
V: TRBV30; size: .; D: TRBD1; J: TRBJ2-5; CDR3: CAYDLLGTGQETQYF; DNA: TGTGCCTACGATTTGTTGGGGACAGGGCAAGAGACCCAGTACTTC
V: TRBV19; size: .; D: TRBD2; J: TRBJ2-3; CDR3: CATTIAGGSTDTQYF; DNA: TGTGCCACTACAATAGCGGGAGGAAGCACAGATACGCAGTATTTT
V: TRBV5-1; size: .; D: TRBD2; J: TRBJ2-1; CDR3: CASSLLAGRDNEQFF; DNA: TGCGCCAGCAGCTTACTAGCGGGGAGAGATAATGAGCAGTTCTTC
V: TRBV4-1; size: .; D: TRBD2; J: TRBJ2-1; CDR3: CASRWREGLRNEQFF; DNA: TGCGCCAGCAGGTGGCGGGAGGGCCTGAGGAATGAGCAGTTCTTC
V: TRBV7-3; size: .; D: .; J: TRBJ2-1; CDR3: CASSPGQYTYNEQFF; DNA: TGTGCCAGCAGCCCAGGGCAATATACGTACAATGAGCAGTTCTTC
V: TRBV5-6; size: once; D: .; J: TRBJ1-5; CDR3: CASSPGLSNQPQHF; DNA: TGTGCCAGCAGCCCGGGACTGAGTAATCAGCCCCAGCATTTT
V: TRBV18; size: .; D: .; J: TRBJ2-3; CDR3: CASSPGADPGDTQYF; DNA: TGTGCCAGCTCACCAGGGGCGGACCCAGGAGATACGCAGTATTTT
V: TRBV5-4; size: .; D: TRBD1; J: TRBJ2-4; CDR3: CASSLLQGAAKNIQYF; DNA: TGTGCCAGCAGCTTGCTTCAGGGGGCGGCCAAAAACATTCAGTACTTC
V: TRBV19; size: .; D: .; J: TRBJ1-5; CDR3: CASSGLGQPQHF; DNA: TGTGCCAGTAGTGGACTGGGTCAGCCCCAGCATTTT
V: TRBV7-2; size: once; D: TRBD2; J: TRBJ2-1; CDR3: CASSSPGLAGHEQFF; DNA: TGTGCCAGCAGCTCCCCGGGGTTAGCGGGTCATGAGCAGTTCTTC
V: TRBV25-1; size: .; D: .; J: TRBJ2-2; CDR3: CASKKSGSLSTGELFF; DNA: TGTGCCAGCAAGAAATCCGGGAGTCTCAGCACCGGGGAGCTGTTTTTT
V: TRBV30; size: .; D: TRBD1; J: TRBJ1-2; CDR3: CAWRSGDRANYGYTF; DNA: TGTGCCTGGAGGTCCGGGGACAGGGCCAACTATGGCTACACCTTC